Listed below are T cell receptor beta chains from one sample, sequenced in a study of cytomegalovirus exposure and HLA in healthy donors. The data were produced by immunoSEQ multiplex PCR, yet TCRdb's version contains in-frame clones alone and is incomplete. The table has about 96,000 clones, 65% to 75% seen once; the top ten hold 13% to 15%. The specimen was PBMCs. The origin of the receptors is a woman aged 70 to 79 in good health and CMV-seropositive. Each CDR3 is given with its conserved first and last residue. Each record gives: CDR3 length, D gene, J gene, V gene, clone size, CDR3 protein, CDR3 DNA. The D gene is left open where the match is weak. Where a row states a size, it is once, few, many or the class of an expanded clone; other rows omit it.

CDR3 length: 16; D gene: TRBD1; J gene: TRBJ1-6; V gene: TRBV19; clone size: NA; CDR3 protein: CASSDSGRQGNSPLHF; CDR3 DNA: TGTGCCAGTAGTGATAGTGGTCGACAGGGAAATTCACCCCTCCACTTT
CDR3 length: 13; D gene: TRBD1; J gene: TRBJ2-3; V gene: TRBV5-1; clone size: NA; CDR3 protein: CASSPTGTDTRYF; CDR3 DNA: TGCGCCAGCAGCCCGACAGGGACAGATACGCGGTATTTT
CDR3 length: 15; D gene: NA; J gene: TRBJ2-2; V gene: TRBV27; clone size: NA; CDR3 protein: CASSFLQAATGELFF; CDR3 DNA: TGTGCCAGCAGTTTCCTTCAGGCAGCCACCGGGGAGCTGTTTTTT
CDR3 length: 12; D gene: NA; J gene: TRBJ1-1; V gene: TRBV6-6; clone size: NA; CDR3 protein: CASRLQNTEAFF; CDR3 DNA: TGTGCCAGCAGACTACAGAACACTGAAGCTTTCTTT
CDR3 length: 15; D gene: TRBD2; J gene: TRBJ2-5; V gene: TRBV15; clone size: NA; CDR3 protein: CATSSPSGRGKTQYF; CDR3 DNA: TGTGCCACCAGCAGCCCTAGCGGGAGGGGCAAGACCCAGTACTTC
CDR3 length: 16; D gene: NA; J gene: TRBJ2-7; V gene: TRBV4-1; clone size: NA; CDR3 protein: CASSPQPGLALYEQYF; CDR3 DNA: TGCGCCAGCAGCCCCCAGCCCGGGTTGGCTCTCTACGAGCAGTACTTC
CDR3 length: 15; D gene: NA; J gene: TRBJ1-1; V gene: TRBV27; clone size: NA; CDR3 protein: CASSRRRSGDTEAFF; CDR3 DNA: TGTGCCAGCAGTAGGCGGAGGTCAGGGGACACTGAAGCTTTCTTT
CDR3 length: 14; D gene: NA; J gene: TRBJ1-2; V gene: TRBV27; clone size: NA; CDR3 protein: CASSLGPWNYGYTF; CDR3 DNA: TGTGCCAGCAGTTTAGGGCCCTGGAACTATGGCTACACCTTC
CDR3 length: 15; D gene: TRBD2; J gene: TRBJ2-7; V gene: TRBV6-6; clone size: few; CDR3 protein: CASRPYSGRGYEQYF; CDR3 DNA: TGTGCCAGCAGACCTTATAGCGGGAGAGGATACGAGCAGTACTTC
CDR3 length: 19; D gene: TRBD2; J gene: TRBJ2-1; V gene: TRBV5-1; clone size: NA; CDR3 protein: CASSLAFGLAGSSYNEQFF; CDR3 DNA: TGCGCCAGCAGCTTGGCCTTTGGACTAGCGGGGAGCTCCTACAATGAGCAGTTCTTC
CDR3 length: 11; D gene: NA; J gene: TRBJ2-7; V gene: TRBV18; clone size: NA; CDR3 protein: CASSLQDEQYF; CDR3 DNA: TGTGCCAGCTCACTTCAGGACGAGCAGTACTTC
CDR3 length: 13; D gene: NA; J gene: TRBJ2-5; V gene: TRBV7-7; clone size: NA; CDR3 protein: CASTPTGLETQYF; CDR3 DNA: TGTGCTAGCACGCCTACAGGGTTAGAGACCCAGTACTTC
CDR3 length: 14; D gene: TRBD1; J gene: TRBJ1-5; V gene: TRBV19; clone size: NA; CDR3 protein: CASEPGQDIQPQHF; CDR3 DNA: TGTGCCAGTGAGCCAGGACAGGATATTCAGCCCCAGCATTTT
CDR3 length: 14; D gene: TRBD1; J gene: TRBJ2-1; V gene: TRBV6-5; clone size: NA; CDR3 protein: CASSYGQGLNEQFF; CDR3 DNA: TGTGCCAGCAGTTACGGACAGGGGTTAAATGAGCAGTTCTTC
CDR3 length: 17; D gene: TRBD1; J gene: TRBJ1-4; V gene: TRBV7-9; clone size: NA; CDR3 protein: CASSPDRGKIFGEKLFF; CDR3 DNA: TGTGCCAGCAGCCCGGACAGGGGGAAGATTTTTGGAGAAAAACTGTTTTTT
CDR3 length: 15; D gene: TRBD1; J gene: TRBJ1-6; V gene: TRBV6-1; clone size: NA; CDR3 protein: CASSELDRVNSPLHF; CDR3 DNA: TGTGCCAGCAGTGAACTGGACAGGGTGAATTCACCCCTCCACTTT
CDR3 length: 13; D gene: NA; J gene: TRBJ2-7; V gene: TRBV29-1; clone size: NA; CDR3 protein: CSVAVTANYEQYF; CDR3 DNA: TGCAGCGTTGCGGTGACAGCTAATTACGAGCAGTACTTC
CDR3 length: 15; D gene: TRBD1; J gene: TRBJ2-1; V gene: TRBV2; clone size: once; CDR3 protein: CASSLGQPSYNEQFF; CDR3 DNA: TGTGCCAGCAGCCTGGGACAGCCGAGCTACAATGAGCAGTTCTTC
CDR3 length: 14; D gene: NA; J gene: TRBJ1-2; V gene: TRBV28; clone size: NA; CDR3 protein: CASSLASGSYGYTF; CDR3 DNA: TGTGCCAGCAGTTTGGCCAGTGGTTCCTATGGCTACACCTTC
CDR3 length: 13; D gene: TRBD1; J gene: TRBJ1-5; V gene: TRBV30; clone size: NA; CDR3 protein: CAWSRDRAQPQHF; CDR3 DNA: TGTGCCTGGAGTCGGGACAGGGCCCAGCCCCAGCATTTT
CDR3 length: 15; D gene: NA; J gene: TRBJ2-7; V gene: TRBV28; clone size: NA; CDR3 protein: CASSLRITGPYEQYF; CDR3 DNA: TGTGCCAGCAGTTTAAGGATAACAGGGCCCTACGAGCAGTACTTC
CDR3 length: 15; D gene: NA; J gene: TRBJ1-4; V gene: TRBV15; clone size: NA; CDR3 protein: CATSRDIATNEKLFF; CDR3 DNA: TGTGCCACCAGCAGAGATATAGCCACTAATGAAAAACTGTTTTTT
CDR3 length: 14; D gene: NA; J gene: TRBJ2-5; V gene: TRBV11-2; clone size: NA; CDR3 protein: CASSLAGSQETQYF; CDR3 DNA: TGTGCCAGCAGCTTAGCGGGGTCCCAAGAGACCCAGTACTTC
CDR3 length: 14; D gene: NA; J gene: TRBJ1-5; V gene: TRBV19; clone size: NA; CDR3 protein: CASQHLNRDQPQHF; CDR3 DNA: TGTGCCAGCCAACATTTAAACAGGGATCAGCCCCAGCATTTT
CDR3 length: 13; D gene: NA; J gene: TRBJ2-3; V gene: TRBV28; clone size: NA; CDR3 protein: CASLGVGADTQYF; CDR3 DNA: TGTGCCAGCCTGGGAGTGGGCGCGGATACGCAGTATTTT
CDR3 length: 15; D gene: TRBD1; J gene: TRBJ2-3; V gene: TRBV5-8; clone size: once; CDR3 protein: CASSLGTGGTDTQYF; CDR3 DNA: TGTGCCAGCAGCTTAGGGACAGGGGGCACAGATACGCAGTATTTT
CDR3 length: 12; D gene: TRBD1; J gene: TRBJ2-5; V gene: TRBV29-1; clone size: NA; CDR3 protein: CSVTGAKETQYF; CDR3 DNA: TGCAGCGTTACAGGGGCGAAAGAGACCCAGTACTTC
CDR3 length: 12; D gene: NA; J gene: TRBJ1-2; V gene: TRBV19; clone size: NA; CDR3 protein: CASSQDTYGYTF; CDR3 DNA: TGTGCCAGTAGTCAGGACACGTATGGCTACACCTTC
CDR3 length: 13; D gene: NA; J gene: TRBJ2-2; V gene: TRBV28; clone size: NA; CDR3 protein: CASSPTGTGELFF; CDR3 DNA: TGTGCCAGCAGTCCGACAGGCACCGGGGAGCTGTTTTTT
CDR3 length: 16; D gene: NA; J gene: TRBJ1-3; V gene: TRBV5-1; clone size: medium-sized; CDR3 protein: CATEPWGEGSGNTIYF; CDR3 DNA: TGCGCCACCGAACCGTGGGGAGAAGGCTCTGGAAACACCATATATTTT
CDR3 length: 13; D gene: NA; J gene: TRBJ2-7; V gene: TRBV28; clone size: few; CDR3 protein: CASSQEGGYEQYF; CDR3 DNA: TGTGCCAGCAGTCAAGAGGGCGGCTACGAGCAGTACTTC
CDR3 length: 15; D gene: NA; J gene: TRBJ2-7; V gene: TRBV10-2; clone size: few; CDR3 protein: CASSESRFVRSEQYF; CDR3 DNA: TGCGCCAGCAGTGAGTCGAGGTTTGTCAGAAGCGAGCAGTACTTC
CDR3 length: 15; D gene: TRBD2; J gene: TRBJ2-1; V gene: TRBV6-5; clone size: NA; CDR3 protein: CASNTGLESSNEQFF; CDR3 DNA: TGTGCCAGCAACACCGGACTAGAGAGTAGCAATGAGCAGTTCTTC
CDR3 length: 13; D gene: NA; J gene: TRBJ1-2; V gene: TRBV6-5; clone size: NA; CDR3 protein: CASCPGANYGYTF; CDR3 DNA: TGTGCCAGCTGTCCTGGAGCTAACTATGGCTACACCTTC
CDR3 length: 15; D gene: TRBD1; J gene: TRBJ1-3; V gene: TRBV2; clone size: NA; CDR3 protein: CASRSDRAAGNTIYF; CDR3 DNA: TGTGCCAGCAGATCGGACAGGGCGGCCGGAAACACCATATATTTT
CDR3 length: 17; D gene: NA; J gene: TRBJ2-3; V gene: TRBV30; clone size: NA; CDR3 protein: CAWRPTGQRKITDTQYF; CDR3 DNA: TGTGCCTGGAGACCGACCGGACAGCGGAAAATCACAGATACGCAGTATTTT
CDR3 length: 15; D gene: TRBD1; J gene: TRBJ1-5; V gene: TRBV7-8; clone size: NA; CDR3 protein: CASSSGTGNRQPQHF; CDR3 DNA: TGTGCCAGCAGCTCCGGGACAGGGAATCGACAGCCCCAGCATTTT
CDR3 length: 15; D gene: NA; J gene: TRBJ1-4; V gene: TRBV27; clone size: NA; CDR3 protein: CASSLSGRVVEKLFF; CDR3 DNA: TGTGCCAGCAGTTTATCGGGCAGGGTGGTTGAAAAACTGTTTTTT
CDR3 length: 16; D gene: TRBD1; J gene: TRBJ1-5; V gene: TRBV6-6; clone size: few; CDR3 protein: CASSYSQGAPNQPQHF; CDR3 DNA: TGTGCCAGCAGTTACTCTCAGGGGGCCCCCAATCAGCCCCAGCATTTT
CDR3 length: 13; D gene: NA; J gene: TRBJ2-3; V gene: TRBV25-1; clone size: NA; CDR3 protein: CASSVTGTDTQYF; CDR3 DNA: TGTGCCAGCAGTGTGACAGGCACAGATACGCAGTATTTT
CDR3 length: 15; D gene: TRBD1; J gene: TRBJ2-2; V gene: TRBV28; clone size: NA; CDR3 protein: CASTGAGGHTGELFF; CDR3 DNA: TGTGCCAGCACTGGGGCAGGGGGTCACACCGGGGAGCTGTTTTTT
CDR3 length: 15; D gene: TRBD1; J gene: TRBJ2-5; V gene: TRBV6-1; clone size: NA; CDR3 protein: CASTWSGGLEETQYF; CDR3 DNA: TGTGCCAGCACCTGGTCAGGGGGCCTCGAGGAGACCCAGTACTTC